The 24 T cell receptor beta chains below come from one sample, sequenced in a study of T cell responses to AZD1222 COVID-19 vaccine. The method was immunoSEQ multiplex PCR; TCRdb's version includes in-frame clones alone and lacks a portion of them. The sample shows roughly 140,000 clones, under 95% of them seen only once. Sequencing used peripheral blood, obtained on day 0 of AZD1222 vaccination. Receptors originate from an adult in good health.

The V call is TRBV5-1, the J call TRBJ2-1; the D gene is possibly TRBD1 (6 bases). This CDR3 has 15 residues. Germline V lookup: CDR1 SGHRS, CDR2 YFSETQ. V lost 4 bases, J lost 6 bases, and 17 bases lay in between. CDR3 residues: CASSPRGGSSNEQFF. In nucleotides, the CDR3 is TGCGCCAGCAGCCCAAGAGGGGGTTCTTCCAATGAGCAGTTCTTC.

This rearrangement joins TRBV6-5 to TRBJ2-7; 8 bases agree with TRBD2. The CDR3 runs 14 residues. Trimming at V came to 4 bases and at J to 1 base, leaving 3 bases not matched to a gene. The V gene's germline CDR1 is MNHEY and CDR2 SVGAGI. The CDR3 loop is CASSFGGGSYEQYF. The CDR3 DNA reads as TGTGCCAGCAGTTTCGGCGGGGGGTCCTACGAGCAGTACTTC.

The gene calls are TRBV21-1 and TRBJ2-7; TRBD1, the D gene given by the table, was not confirmed from the DNA. TRBV21-1 corresponds to a pseudogene. CDR3 length equals 13 residues. The CDR3 spells CASKRGAFGEQYF. Here the CDR3 DNA reads TGTGCCAGCAAAAGGGGCGCATTCGGCGAGCAGTACTTC.

This clone was detected only once. The chain combines TRBV7-2 with TRBJ2-3, with no clear D. The CDR3 contains 14 residues. Germline V gene sequence: CDR1 SGHTA, CDR2 FQGNSA. Trimming removed 3 bases at V and 0 bases at J, with 7 bases between. The CDR3 sequence is CASSFHESTDTQYF. The CDR3 DNA is TGTGCCAGCAGCTTTCACGAGAGCACAGATACGCAGTATTTT.

This chain uses TRBV7-9 with TRBJ1-6; unclear D gene. Germline CDR1 reads SEHNR; CDR2 reads FQNEAQ (reference sequence). Trimming took off 2 bases at V and 5 bases at J, with 4 bases between the two ends. The CDR3 is 13 amino acids. The CDR3 sequence: CASSLLDNSPLHF. The CDR3 nucleotides are TGTGCCAGCAGCTTATTAGATAATTCACCCCTCCACTTT. Drawing the rest from reference TRBV7-9 and TRBJ1-6, the complete variable domain is DTGVSQNPRHKITKRGQNVTFRCDPISEHNRLYWYRQTLGQGPEFLTYFQNEAQLEKSRLLSDRFSAERPKGSFSTLEIQRTEQGDSAMYLCASSLLDNSPLHFGNGTRLTVT.

This sequence joins TRBV28 and TRBJ2-3; 7 nucleotides agree with TRBD2. With 0 bases clipped from V and 3 bases from J, the junction kept 12 bases outside the gene matches. There are 18 residues in the CDR3. The germline V gene encodes CDR1 MDHEN and CDR2 SYDVKM. CDR3 bases: TGTGCCAGCAGTTTATGGCTTCTAACGGGAGGATTTACAGATACGCAGTATTTT. Protein: CASSLWLLTGGFTDTQYF.

The chain recombines TRBV7-2 with TRBJ2-5; the D is unclear. Per germline, CDR1 SGHTA and CDR2 FQGNSA. The CDR3 covers 14 residues. Trimming stripped 0 bases from V and 5 bases from J, with 10 bases between. In DNA, the CDR3 is TGTGCCAGCAGCTTAGCTGCCAGTGGGGAGACCCAGTACTTC. It is translated as CASSLAASGETQYF.

V is TRBV6-5 and J is TRBJ2-7; 7 nucleotides align to TRBD1. The CDR3 runs 14 residues. The junction had 9 bases not matched to a gene; V was cut back by 7 bases and J by 3 bases. Germline-derived CDR1 and CDR2 are MNHEY and SVGAGI. The CDR3 coding sequence is TGTGCCAGCAAACAGAGACAGGGAGACTACGAGCAGTACTTC. Its protein product is CASKQRQGDYEQYF.

The chain carries TRBV28 and TRBJ2-1; no clear D. This CDR3 spans 14 amino acids. V lost 2 bases to trimming and J lost 7 bases, with 12 bases between them. CDR1 MDHEN and CDR2 SYDVKM come from the germline V gene. The CDR3 nucleotides are TGTGCCAGCAGTTTAACAGCTATTGAGAATGAGCAGTTCTTC. Translated, it gives CASSLTAIENEQFF.

The chain combines TRBV3-1 (or the pseudogene TRBV3-2) with TRBJ1-4; TRBD1 might be the D (5 bases). The V gene's germline CDR1 is LGHDT and CDR2 YNNKEL (reference sequence). The CDR3 totals 19 residues. Trimming took off 0 bases at V and 3 bases at J, with 20 bases between the two ends. DNA for the CDR3: TGTGCCAGCAGCCAAGAAGGGACTTTAAAGGCCACCCCTAATGAAAAACTGTTTTTT. It specifies CASSQEGTLKATPNEKLFF.

This clone was counted once. The chain employs TRBV5-1 and TRBJ1-1; D not resolved. This CDR3 region has 14 residues. Per germline, CDR1 SGHRS and CDR2 YFSETQ. V was trimmed by 3 bases and J by 1 base, leaving 10 bases between them. CDR3 in amino acids: CASSSLQPNTEAFF. The CDR3 DNA follows: TGCGCCAGCAGCTCCTTACAGCCGAACACTGAAGCTTTCTTT.

The chain joins TRBV2 to TRBJ2-7, with D unclear. The CDR3 is 12 amino acids. V was clipped by 6 bases and J by 3 bases, with 9 bases between them. Germline V CDR1 and CDR2: SNHLY, FYNNEI. The CDR3 sequence: CASSQTDYEQYF. CDR3 in DNA: TGTGCCAGCAGCCAAACCGACTACGAGCAGTACTTC.

V is TRBV28 and J is TRBJ1-5; weak D call: TRBD1 (6 bases). V lost 2 bases, J lost 2 bases, and 10 bases lay in between. The CDR3 is 15 residues long. Germline CDR1 MDHEN, CDR2 SYDVKM. The CDR3 is CASSLGSGGNQPQHF. The CDR3 nucleotides read TGTGCCAGCAGTTTAGGTTCAGGGGGCAATCAGCCCCAGCATTTT.

The rearrangement uses TRBV19 and TRBJ2-7, with D maybe TRBD1 (5 bases). Germline V lookup: CDR1 LNHDA, CDR2 SQIVND (reference sequence). Trimming shortened V by 7 bases and J by 1 base, and 11 bases separated the two germline ends. This CDR3 contains 13 residues. The CDR3, as DNA: TGTGCCAGTACCGGCCGGACATCCTACGAGCAGTACTTC. This encodes CASTGRTSYEQYF.

The J gene is TRBJ2-5, the V gene TRBV6-6; D is ambiguous. This CDR3 is built from 14 residues. V was trimmed by 2 bases and J by 4 bases, leaving 11 bases between them. Germline CDR1 and CDR2: MNHNY and SVGAGI (reference sequence). The chain's CDR3 is CASSYRAVVETQYF. DNA for the CDR3: TGTGCCAGCAGTTACAGGGCCGTGGTAGAGACCCAGTACTTC.

This clone appeared a single time. The rearrangement joins TRBV5-4 to TRBJ2-7; 7 nucleotides agree with TRBD1. The V gene end was trimmed by 4 bases and the J gene end by 3 bases; junction bases not matched to a gene: 13. The CDR3 has 16 residues. Germline V gives CDR1 SGHNT, CDR2 YYREEE (reference sequence). The CDR3 DNA reads TGTGCCAGCAGCCTAACTACAGGGGACCCATTCTACGAGCAGTACTTC. It codes for CASSLTTGDPFYEQYF.

This rearrangement joins TRBV12-3 or TRBV12-4 to TRBJ1-2, with D hard to call. The CDR3 covers 13 residues. Trimming cost V 3 bases and J 3 bases, with 8 bases left between them. The CDR3 region has the DNA TGTGCCAGCAGTTTTAGGGCCTACTATGGCTACACCTTC. Translated, it gives CASSFRAYYGYTF.

This clone was recorded once. One end of the junction is discordant with germline, which a read error may explain. The chain links TRBV7-7 to TRBJ2-5, with no clear D. Germline CDR1 SSHAT, CDR2 FNYEAQ (reference sequence). The CDR3 is 13 residues long. The CDR3 loop is CASSLDYMETQYF. DNA for the CDR3: TGTGCTAGCAGCTTAGATTATATGGAGACCCAGTACTTC. Full variable domain (missing parts from reference TRBV7-7 and TRBJ2-5): GAGVSQSPRYKVTKRGQDVTLRCDPISSHATLYWYQQALGQGPEFLTYFNYEAQPDKSGLPSDRFSAERPEGSISTLTIQRTEQRDSAMYRCASSLDYMETQYFGPGTRLLVL.

This chain joins TRBV29-1 and TRBJ2-5, with 16 nucleotides matching TRBD2. Trimming took 6 bases from V and 4 from J; bases not matched to a gene: 11. The length of the CDR3 is 17 residues. Germline V gene sequence: CDR1 SQVTM, CDR2 ANQGSEA. The CDR3 region is CSVARLGTSGRGETQYF. The CDR3 DNA reads as TGCAGCGTCGCGCGACTAGGGACTAGCGGGAGGGGAGAGACCCAGTACTTC.

The chain uses TRBV6-5 and TRBJ1-2; possibly TRBD1 for D (5 bases). Trimming shortened V by 8 bases and J by 4 bases, and 11 bases separated the two germline ends. Germline lookup yields CDR1 MNHEY and CDR2 SVGAGI. The CDR3 is 12 residues long. The CDR3 DNA is TGTGCCAGCCTAGGGGAAATCTATGGCTACACCTTC. Translated: CASLGEIYGYTF.

The rearrangement joins TRBV27 to TRBJ2-2; no definite D call. This CDR3 contains 15 residues. Germline values: CDR1 MNHEY, CDR2 SMNVEV (reference sequence). V was cut by 2 bases and J by 4 bases, with 11 bases left in between. CDR3 nucleotide sequence: TGTGCCAGCAGTTTACGAGGTTCGGGCACCGGGGAGCTGTTTTTT. This encodes CASSLRGSGTGELFF.

The chain employs TRBV28 and TRBJ1-6, with D possibly TRBD1 on 5 matching bases. Germline CDR1 and CDR2: MDHEN and SYDVKM. V was cut by 0 bases and J by 5 bases, with 11 bases left in between. CDR3 size: 16 residues. The CDR3: CASSLWGQGNNSPLHF. CDR3 nucleotides: TGTGCCAGCAGTTTATGGGGGCAGGGCAATAATTCACCCCTCCACTTT.

In this sample, this clone turned up once. The chain carries TRBV7-2 and TRBJ1-1; no reliable D call. The ends were cut back, 3 bases at V and 0 bases at J, with 5 bases in the middle. Germline CDR1 SGHTA, CDR2 FQGNSA. CDR3 length: 13 residues. The CDR3 protein is CASSFGLNTEAFF. The CDR3 DNA reads as TGTGCCAGCAGCTTCGGGCTGAACACTGAAGCTTTCTTT.

The table lists this clone with a few counts. The V call is TRBV18, the J call TRBJ2-5; D may be TRBD2 (6 bases). Germline loops: CDR1 KGHSH, CDR2 LQKENI. Between the trimmed V and J ends, which lost 2 bases and 4 bases, there was a span of 14 bases. The CDR3 sequence is 15 residues long. The chain's CDR3 is CASSPGAGRRETQYF. DNA of the CDR3: TGTGCCAGCTCACCAGGAGCAGGGAGGCGAGAGACCCAGTACTTC.